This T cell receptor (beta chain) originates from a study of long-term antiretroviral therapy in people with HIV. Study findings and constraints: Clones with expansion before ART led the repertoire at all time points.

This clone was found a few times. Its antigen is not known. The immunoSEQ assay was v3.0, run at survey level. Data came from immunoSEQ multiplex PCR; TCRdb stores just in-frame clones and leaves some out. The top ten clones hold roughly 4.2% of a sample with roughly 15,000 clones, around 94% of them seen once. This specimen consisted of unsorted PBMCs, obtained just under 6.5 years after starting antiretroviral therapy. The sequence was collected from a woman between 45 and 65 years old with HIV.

The CDR3 DNA sequence: TGTGCCAGCAGCCCTCAGAACCAGCCCCAGCATTTT. Its protein product is CASSPQNQPQHF. The chain carries TRBV6-6 and TRBJ1-5, with D hard to call. V was pared by 6 bases and J by 7 bases, with 10 bases between. Germline CDR1 MNHNY, CDR2 SVGAGI (reference sequence). The CDR3 sequence is 12 residues long.